This entry lists 8 T cell receptor beta chains sequenced from one sample in a study of blood T cell repertoires in COVID-19. Repertoires were generated with immunoSEQ multiplex PCR, while TCRdb's copy carries only in-frame clones and drops some. Altogether about 52,000 clones are present, 80% to 90% being singletons, with the ten largest covering around 15%. The sample comprised peripheral blood. All receptors derive from a man aged 70 or older with acute or convalescent COVID-19.

The rearrangement joins TRBV7-8 to TRBJ2-1, with a possible D match to TRBD2 (5 bases). Germline loops: CDR1 SGHVS, CDR2 FQNEAQ. This CDR3 region has 16 residues. The ends were cut back, 5 bases at V and 8 bases at J, with 22 bases in the middle. The CDR3 DNA follows: TGTGCCAGCAGCCCCCGGGTGGGGTATCCTAGCTATGAGCAGTTCTTC. Translating gives CASSPRVGYPSYEQFF.

The chain links TRBV7-8 to TRBJ1-3; the D is unclear. The CDR3 extends over 16 amino acids. Per germline, CDR1 SGHVS and CDR2 FQNEAQ. The V end was cut by 5 bases, the J end by 0 bases, with 14 bases between. The CDR3 here is CASSPQTPFSGNTIYF. In DNA, the CDR3 is TGTGCCAGCAGCCCTCAAACACCCTTCTCTGGAAACACCATATATTTT. Filled out from reference TRBV7-8 and TRBJ1-3, the complete variable domain reads GAGVSQSPRYKVAKRGQDVALRCDPISGHVSLFWYQQALGQGPEFLTYFQNEAQLDKSGLPSDRFFAERPEGSVSTLKIQRTQQEDSAVYLCASSPQTPFSGNTIYFGEGSWLTVV.

This clone was detected only once. The chain is built from TRBV6-2 or TRBV6-3 and TRBJ1-2; the match to TRBD1 covers 9 bases. V gave up 3 bases and J gave up 9 bases; unmatched junction bases: 8. CDR3 size: 14 residues. Per germline, CDR1 MNHEY and CDR2 SVGEGT. CDR3 residues: CASSYSDRGTRYTF. In nucleotides, the CDR3 is TGTGCCAGCAGTTATTCAGACAGGGGGACGCGCTACACCTTC.

The chain carries TRBV3-1 (or the pseudogene TRBV3-2) and TRBJ1-4; TRBD1 might be the D (6 bases). CDR1 LGHDT and CDR2 YNNKEL come from the germline V gene (reference sequence). The CDR3 totals 15 residues. Trimming shortened V by 4 bases and J by 0 bases, and 9 bases separated the two germline ends. The CDR3 loop reads CASSPRTATNEKLFF. The CDR3 nucleotides read TGTGCCAGCAGCCCACGGACAGCAACTAATGAAAAACTGTTTTTT.

The chain employs TRBV19 and TRBJ1-1; no clear D gene. Germline V lookup: CDR1 LNHDA, CDR2 SQIVND (reference sequence). The CDR3 has 11 residues. V gave up 8 bases and J gave up 5 bases, with 9 bases separating them. The CDR3 DNA reads TGTGCCAGTTGCCGGGAAACTGAAGCTTTCTTT. This translates into CASCRETEAFF.

The chain recombines TRBV27 with TRBJ2-1, with 7 positions matching TRBD2. Germline CDR1 and CDR2: MNHEY and SMNVEV (reference sequence). This CDR3 has 13 amino acids. J was trimmed by 9 bases and V by 3 bases; bases with no gene match: 5. The CDR3 bases are TGTGCCAGCAGTTTTGGGGGGGTGGGTGAGCAGTTCTTC. It specifies CASSFGGVGEQFF.

The V and J genes are TRBV28 and TRBJ1-2, with TRBD1 matching 7 bases. CDR1 MDHEN and CDR2 SYDVKM come from the germline V gene. This CDR3 region has 14 residues. Trimming took 10 bases from V and 10 from J; bases not matched to a gene: 18. The chain's CDR3 is CAILKSMGQSFYTF. DNA of the CDR3: TGTGCCATCCTCAAATCAATGGGACAGTCCTTCTACACCTTC.

CDR3 sequence reads: CASSLPRDSYNSPLHF. CDR3 bases: TGTGCCAGCAGTTTACCTCGGGACAGCTATAATTCACCCCTCCACTTT. This chain links TRBV28 with TRBJ1-6; 7 bases line up with TRBD1. This CDR3 is built from 16 residues. Germline CDR1 reads MDHEN; CDR2 reads SYDVKM. V lost 2 bases, J lost 3 bases, and 4 bases stayed unmatched.